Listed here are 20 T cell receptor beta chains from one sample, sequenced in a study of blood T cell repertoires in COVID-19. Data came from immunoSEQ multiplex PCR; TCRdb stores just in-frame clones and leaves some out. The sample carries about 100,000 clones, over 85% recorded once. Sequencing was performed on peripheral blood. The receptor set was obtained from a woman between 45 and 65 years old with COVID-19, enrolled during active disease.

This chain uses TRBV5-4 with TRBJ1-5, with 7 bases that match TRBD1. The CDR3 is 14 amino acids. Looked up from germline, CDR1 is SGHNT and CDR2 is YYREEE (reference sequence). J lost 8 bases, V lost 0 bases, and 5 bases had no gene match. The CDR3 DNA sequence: TGTGCCAGCAGCTTGGGAGGGGGCAGGGAGCCCCAGCATTTT. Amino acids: CASSLGGGREPQHF.

The CDR3, as DNA: TGTGCCAGCAGCTTGGGGACAGGGAAAGCTTTCTTT. It encodes CASSLGTGKAFF. This rearrangement joins TRBV11-3 to TRBJ1-1; 9 positions match TRBD1. From germline, CDR1 is SGHNT and CDR2 YENEEA. The CDR3 is 12 residues long. Trimming removed 3 bases from V and 9 bases from J; junction bases left unmatched: 2.

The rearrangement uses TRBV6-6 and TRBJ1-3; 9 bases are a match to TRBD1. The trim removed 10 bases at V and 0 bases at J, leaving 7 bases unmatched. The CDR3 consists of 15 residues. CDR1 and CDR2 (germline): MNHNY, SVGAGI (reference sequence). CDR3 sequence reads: CAIRQGGPSGNTIYF. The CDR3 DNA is TGTGCCATACGACAGGGGGGCCCCTCTGGAAACACCATATATTTT.

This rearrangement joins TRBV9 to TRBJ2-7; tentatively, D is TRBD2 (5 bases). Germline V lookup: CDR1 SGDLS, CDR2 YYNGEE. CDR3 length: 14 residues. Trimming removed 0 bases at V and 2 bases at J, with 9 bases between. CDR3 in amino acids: CASSVVEGAYEQYF. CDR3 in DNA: TGTGCCAGCAGCGTAGTTGAGGGCGCCTACGAGCAGTACTTC.

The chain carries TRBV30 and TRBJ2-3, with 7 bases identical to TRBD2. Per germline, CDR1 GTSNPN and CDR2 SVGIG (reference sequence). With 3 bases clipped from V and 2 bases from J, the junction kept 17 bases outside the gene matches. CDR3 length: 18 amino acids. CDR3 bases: TGTGCCTGGAGCCGGCCCGTGAGGGGAGCGGGGAACACAGATACGCAGTATTTT. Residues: CAWSRPVRGAGNTDTQYF.

The CDR3 nucleotides read TGTGCCAGCAGTGCGACTAGTTGGGGCACAGATACGCAGTATTTT. Translated: CASSATSWGTDTQYF. This sequence joins TRBV2 and TRBJ2-3; possible D gene TRBD2, 6 bases. The CDR3 extends over 15 amino acids. Germline V CDR1 and CDR2: SNHLY, FYNNEI. Deletions cut 4 bases from V and 1 base from J, with 12 bases between.

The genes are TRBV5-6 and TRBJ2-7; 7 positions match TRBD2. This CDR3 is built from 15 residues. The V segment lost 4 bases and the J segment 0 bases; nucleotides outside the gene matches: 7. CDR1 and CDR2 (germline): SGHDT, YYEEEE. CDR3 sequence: CASSKPPGGSYEQYF. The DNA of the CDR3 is TGTGCCAGCAGCAAACCCCCGGGGGGCTCCTACGAGCAGTACTTC.

This CDR3 reads CASRPYGQGVDQPQHF. The DNA of the CDR3 is TGTGCCAGCAGACCATATGGACAGGGAGTGGATCAGCCCCAGCATTTT. The chain uses TRBV2 and TRBJ1-5, with 8 bases lining up with TRBD1. Looked up from germline, CDR1 is SNHLY and CDR2 is FYNNEI. The CDR3 is 16 residues long. Unmatched junction bases numbered 12, after V lost 6 bases and J lost 5 bases.

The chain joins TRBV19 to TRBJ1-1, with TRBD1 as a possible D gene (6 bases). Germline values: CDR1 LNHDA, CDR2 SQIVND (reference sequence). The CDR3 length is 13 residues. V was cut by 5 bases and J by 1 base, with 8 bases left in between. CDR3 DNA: TGTGCCAGTAGTCTGACAGGGAACACTGAAGCTTTCTTT. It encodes CASSLTGNTEAFF.

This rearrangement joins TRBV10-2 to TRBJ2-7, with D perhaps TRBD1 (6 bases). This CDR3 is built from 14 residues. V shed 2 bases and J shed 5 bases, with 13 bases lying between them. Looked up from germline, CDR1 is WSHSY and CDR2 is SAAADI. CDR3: CASSEPGYRDEQYF. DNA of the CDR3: TGCGCCAGCAGTGAGCCGGGCTACAGGGACGAGCAGTACTTC.

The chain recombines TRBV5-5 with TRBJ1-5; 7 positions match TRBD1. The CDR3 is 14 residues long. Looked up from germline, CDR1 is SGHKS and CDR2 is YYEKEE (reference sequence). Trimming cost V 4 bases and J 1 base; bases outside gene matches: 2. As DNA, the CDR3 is TGTGCCAGCAGCCCAGGGGGAAGCAATCAGCCCCAGCATTTT. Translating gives CASSPGGSNQPQHF.

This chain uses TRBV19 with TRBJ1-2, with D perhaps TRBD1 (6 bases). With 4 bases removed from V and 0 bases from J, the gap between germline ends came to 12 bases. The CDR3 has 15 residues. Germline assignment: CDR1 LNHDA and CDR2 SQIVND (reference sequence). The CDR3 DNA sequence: TGTGCCAGTAGTACTGGACAGCTGACTAACTATGGCTACACCTTC. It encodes CASSTGQLTNYGYTF.

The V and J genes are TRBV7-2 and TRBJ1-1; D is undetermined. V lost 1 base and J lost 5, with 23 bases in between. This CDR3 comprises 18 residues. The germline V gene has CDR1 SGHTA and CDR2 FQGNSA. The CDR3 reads CASSLEVTLRGSGTEAFF. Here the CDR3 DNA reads TGTGCCAGCAGCTTAGAAGTGACGTTGCGGGGATCGGGGACTGAAGCTTTCTTT.

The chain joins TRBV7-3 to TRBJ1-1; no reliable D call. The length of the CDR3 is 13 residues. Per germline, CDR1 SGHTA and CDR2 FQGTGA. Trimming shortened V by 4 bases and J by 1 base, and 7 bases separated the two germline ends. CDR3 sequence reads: CASSSGPNTEAFF. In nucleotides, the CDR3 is TGTGCCAGCAGCTCGGGTCCGAACACTGAAGCTTTCTTT.

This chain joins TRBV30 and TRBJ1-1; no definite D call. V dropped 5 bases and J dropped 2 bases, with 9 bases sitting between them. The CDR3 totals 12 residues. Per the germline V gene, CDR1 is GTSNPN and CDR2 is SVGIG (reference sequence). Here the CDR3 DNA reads TGTGCCTGGGTACACCTTAACACTGAAGCTTTCTTT. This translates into CAWVHLNTEAFF. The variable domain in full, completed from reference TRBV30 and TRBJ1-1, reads SQTIHQWPATLVQPVGSPLSLECTVEGTSNPNLYWYRQAAGRGLQLLFYSVGIGQISSEVPQNLSASRPQDRQFILSSKKLLLSDSGFYLCAWVHLNTEAFFGQGTRLTVV.

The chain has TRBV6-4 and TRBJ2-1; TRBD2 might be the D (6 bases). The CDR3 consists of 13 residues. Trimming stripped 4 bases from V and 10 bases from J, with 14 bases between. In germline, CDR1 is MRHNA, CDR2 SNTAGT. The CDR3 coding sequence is TGTGCCAGCAGTGGAATAAATCGGGGGGAGCAGTTCTTC. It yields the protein CASSGINRGEQFF.

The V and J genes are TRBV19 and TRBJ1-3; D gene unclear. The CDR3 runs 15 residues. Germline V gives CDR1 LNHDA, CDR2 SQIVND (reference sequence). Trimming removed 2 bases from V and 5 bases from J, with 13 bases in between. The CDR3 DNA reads TGTGCCAGTAGTATACCCCGTGATTGGCGAAACACCATATATTTT. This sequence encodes CASSIPRDWRNTIYF.

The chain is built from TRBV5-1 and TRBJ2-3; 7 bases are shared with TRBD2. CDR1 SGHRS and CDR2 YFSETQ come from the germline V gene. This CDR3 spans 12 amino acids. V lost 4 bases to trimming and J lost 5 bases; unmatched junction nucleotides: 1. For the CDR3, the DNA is TGCGCCAGCAGCGGGGGGGTAGATACGCAGTATTTT. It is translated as CASSGGVDTQYF.

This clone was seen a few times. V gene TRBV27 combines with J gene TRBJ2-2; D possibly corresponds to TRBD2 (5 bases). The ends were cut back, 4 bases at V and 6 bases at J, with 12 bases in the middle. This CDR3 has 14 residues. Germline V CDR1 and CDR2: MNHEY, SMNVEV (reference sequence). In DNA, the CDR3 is TGTGCCAGCAGTTGGAGGCAGGAGGCCGGGGAGCTGTTTTTT. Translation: CASSWRQEAGELFF.

CDR3 sequence reads: CASSLGRGGQPVTEAFF. The CDR3 nucleotides are TGTGCCAGCAGCTTGGGTCGAGGAGGCCAGCCTGTGACTGAAGCTTTCTTT. This chain links TRBV11-2 with TRBJ1-1; D unresolved. Germline loops: CDR1 SGHAT, CDR2 FQNNGV. This CDR3 is 17 amino acids long. V dropped 3 bases and J dropped 5 bases, with 22 bases sitting between them.